This TCR beta chain was identified during a study of T cells in Graves' hyperthyroidism and ophthalmopathy (dated by TCRdb to about 2019). In terms of the full investigation: Peripheral blood samples were taken at initial diagnosis, before any treatment was given. The paper reports TCR Vbeta CDR3 sequencing of roughly 140 peripheral blood samples: some 41 ophthalmopathy, over 70 hyperthyroidism and around 17 progressor patients. In addition, the study compared T-cell repertoires in thyroid tissue and in blood from about 6 Graves' hyperthyroidism patients. To identify distinguishing TCR V-J signatures, a discovery cohort of around 98 patients was used, comprising 40 to 45 with Graves' ophthalmopathy and around 57 with stable Graves' hyperthyroidism. The approximately 97 discovery patients were randomly divided into training and test sets at a 7:3 ratio. After sampling, hyperthyroidism patients received methimazole starting at 30 mg daily, and ophthalmopathy patients received high-dose intravenous methylprednisolone. Prospective prediction of ophthalmopathy was tested in an independent validation cohort consisting of 18 hyperthyroidism patients and about 17 patients who later progressed to ophthalmopathy.

This clonotype has only a few counts. Which antigen it targets is not known. No base quality information exists; no much larger clone differs at one position. The TCR beta CDR3 regions were amplified from the RNA transcripts. The first round of RT-PCR for the TCR CDR3 was performed with the HTBI primer set and the Qiagen OneStep RT-PCR kit. Libraries were constructed in a second round of multiplex PCR, after which size selection and purification were performed. Paired-end sequencing of the libraries was performed with 100 bp reads on an Illumina HiSeq2000. The published analysis was carried out like this. SOAPnuke was used to process the raw data, throwing out any read that contained adapters or uncalled bases, had a mean Phred below 15, or lacked an exact constant-primer or identifier match. COPE v1.2.5 was used to merge the high-quality paired reads, and each unique nucleotide sequence was defined as a clonotype. MiTCR v1.1 was used to align the clonotypes against IMGT TRBV, TRBD and TRBJ reference segments. Only V-J combinations with frequency above 0.0001, covering 99% to 99.2% of repertoires, were analysed. The TCS score was defined as F50 (clonal expansion) divided by E x V (chaos), with BLOSUM62-based TCRdist calculated between CDR3 peptides within each V-J. Welch's t-statistics and random forest reduced around 550 V-J features to around 14, which were used in a naive Bayes classifier (R e1071). TCRdb ran its own pipeline on the public reads, namely fastp trimming at Q25 and MiXCR clone calling, and kept in-frame beta chains. Rows merge per CDR3 protein into single entries with the most common DNA and genes. The V and J calls and clone size are TCRdb's, not the authors'. The table for this sample lists about half a million distinct CDR3 sequences; just under 20% of them were counted only once. The ten largest clones take up roughly 47% of the sample.

Overall study results and their limits: Blood samples also contained most of the expanded thyroid clonotypes (frequency above 0.001), which suggests that blood repertoires may reflect thyroid immune responses. In validation, progression to ophthalmopathy was predicted by the model with roughly 69% sensitivity and about 72% specificity, a median of approximately 7.1 months before onset. A 13 V-J signature model separated ophthalmopathy from stable hyperthyroidism, with around 88% sensitivity and roughly 82% specificity in cross-validation and 80%/75% in testing. No statistical method was used to set the sample size in advance, and investigators knew the group allocation.

Ophthalmopathy patients had moderately to severely active disease, Clinical Activity Score of at least 3, NOSPECS grade of at least 4, and duration under 3 months. Patients with uncontrolled infections, other autoimmune diseases, pregnancy or lactation were excluded. Diagnoses were established on the basis of clinical symptoms, serum thyroxine and TRAb, thyroid ultrasound, and orbital computed tomography. Ficoll-Paque density gradient centrifugation was used to isolate PBMCs from approximately 11 ml of fresh peripheral blood. Total RNA was extracted with Trizol reagent, and quality was checked on an Agilent 2100 Bioanalyzer. This clonotype was obtained from a man in his forties with Graves' ophthalmopathy. Source material: blood.

The encoded CDR3 is CASSLRGNNSPLHF. In nucleotides, the sequence is TGTGCCAGCAGCTTACGCGGGAATAATTCACCCCTCCACTTT. This receptor chain uses TRBV11-1 and TRBJ1-6, with the identity of the D gene unclear. CDR1 and CDR2 are read off the germline V gene (reference sequence) as SGHAT and FQDESV. Counted from cysteine to phenylalanine, this CDR3 has 14 amino acids. The only DNA kept is the CDR3, 42 bases in frame from the first base. The junction carries 7 bases between V and J, which are trimmed by 2 bases and 5 bases respectively.